These 20 T cell receptor beta chains originate from one sample sequenced in a study of blood T cells in healthy people across ages. Next came a second PCR, run for 7 to 11 cycles, which used a sample-barcoded 5' primer along with a J-beta primer mix. TCRdb processed the 5' RACE reads anew with MiXCR; each CDR3 protein has one entry. In the table there are some 1.5 million distinct CDR3 sequences, 35% to 45% of which are singletons. Sequenced: blood. Every receptor here comes from a woman between 18 and 29 years old in good health.

This clonotype was seen a handful of times. The germline gene is not matched at one end of the junction; a read error may be the cause. J is TRBJ2-1 and V is TRBV7-7; possible D gene TRBD1, 6 bases. The V gene's germline CDR1 is SSHAT and CDR2 FNYEAQ (reference sequence). There are 15 residues in the CDR3. CDR3 amino acids: CASSLGTGQNNEQFF. The CDR3 region has the DNA TGTGCTAGCAGCTTAGGTACGGGACAAAACAATGAGCAGTTCTTC.

In this sample, this clonotype turned up a few times. The genes are TRBV3-1 and TRBJ1-2; D remains ambiguous. The germline V gene encodes CDR1 LGHDT and CDR2 YNNKEL (reference sequence). The ends were cut back, 2 bases at V and 2 bases at J, with 9 bases in the middle. This CDR3 contains 14 residues. The CDR3: CASSQPQGNYGYTF. Written as DNA, the CDR3 is TGTGCCAGCAGCCAACCGCAAGGAAACTATGGCTACACCTTC.

The gene calls are TRBV3-1 and TRBJ2-1, with D hard to call. Germline V lookup: CDR1 LGHDT, CDR2 YNNKEL (reference sequence). This CDR3 is built from 14 residues. Between the trimmed V and J ends, which lost 0 bases and 7 bases, there was a span of 10 bases. This CDR3 is CASSQDVTPNEQFF. CDR3 nucleotides: TGTGCCAGCAGCCAAGACGTAACCCCAAATGAGCAGTTCTTC.

The gene calls are TRBV10-3 and TRBJ1-2, with TRBD1 matching 7 bases. CDR3 size: 12 residues. V lost 6 bases and J lost 8; bases outside the gene matches: 6. Germline assignment: CDR1 ENHRY and CDR2 SYGVKD. The CDR3 is CAIRTGAGGYTF. The DNA for the CDR3 is TGTGCCATCAGAACAGGGGCCGGCGGCTACACCTTC.

This clonotype has just a few counts. The chain carries TRBV30 and TRBJ1-2; tentative D call: TRBD1 (5 bases). This CDR3 has 14 amino acids. Germline assignment: CDR1 GTSNPN and CDR2 SVGIG (reference sequence). V was trimmed by 1 base and J by 2 bases, leaving 11 bases between them. CDR3 sequence (DNA): TGTGCCTGGAGTGGGACAAGTACCAACTATGGCTACACCTTC. It is translated as CAWSGTSTNYGYTF.

This clonotype was recorded at least ten times. The V and J genes are TRBV29-1 and TRBJ1-2, with D perhaps TRBD1 (6 bases). The germline gives CDR1 SQVTM, CDR2 ANQGSEA. Trimming pared 6 bases from V and 0 bases from J, leaving 8 bases between. CDR3 length: 12 residues. CDR3 in DNA: TGCAGCGTAGGGGGGACTAACTATGGCTACACCTTC. Its protein product is CSVGGTNYGYTF.

As for this clonotype: One end of the junction fails to match germline, which may point to a read error. The V gene is TRBV7-7, the J gene TRBJ2-4; possible D gene TRBD1, 6 bases. The J call may not be correct, given that the DNA end is closer to TRBJ2-5. Germline loops: CDR1 SSHAT, CDR2 FNYEAQ (reference sequence). The CDR3 covers 14 residues. The DNA for the CDR3 is TGTGCTAGCAGCTCCAACAGGGCGAAGGAGACCCAGTACTTC. Protein product: CASSSNRAKETQYF.

This clonotype appeared a single time. The chain couples TRBV4-3 to TRBJ2-5; 7 bases line up with TRBD2. Looked up from germline, CDR1 is LGHNA and CDR2 is YSLEER. The V gene end was trimmed by 3 bases and the J gene end by 11 bases; junction bases not matched to a gene: 15. CDR3 length equals 15 residues. CDR3 nucleotide sequence: TGCGCCAGCAGCCATAGTAGCGGGTTTTTAACGGAGCAGTACTTC. Translated: CASSHSSGFLTEQYF.

The table lists this clonotype with a few counts. The chain employs TRBV24-1 and TRBJ2-1; D is tentatively TRBD1 or TRBD2 (5 bases each). CDR1 and CDR2 (germline): KGHDR, SFDVKD. The CDR3 sequence is 17 residues long. Trimming shortened V by 4 bases and J by 8 bases, and 23 bases separated the two germline ends. CDR3 sequence (DNA): TGTGCCACCAGTGAGCCTCCGGGACCACCTCCCGGGCATGAGCAGTTCTTC. It specifies CATSEPPGPPPGHEQFF.

The chain combines TRBV11-2 with TRBJ2-4; D is undetermined. The CDR3 contains 15 residues. V lost 4 bases, J lost 3 bases, and 13 bases lay in between. In germline, CDR1 is SGHAT, CDR2 FQNNGV. CDR3 coding DNA: TGTGCCAGCAGCTATATTGGGGTTGGCAAAAACATTCAGTACTTC. Protein product: CASSYIGVGKNIQYF.

In its sample, this clonotype was seen a few times. The genes are TRBV4-1 and TRBJ2-5, with 10 bases lining up with TRBD1. The length of the CDR3 is 14 residues. Germline assignment: CDR1 MGHRA and CDR2 YSYEKL. After removal of 1 base from V and 11 bases from J, the junction contained 7 bases not matched to a gene. CDR3 nucleotide sequence: TGCGCCAGCAGCCAAGGGACAGGGGGTTGGGAGCAGTACTTC. Protein sequence: CASSQGTGGWEQYF.

This clonotype has more than one count but fewer than ten. The V call is TRBV6-5, the J call TRBJ2-1, with 8 nucleotides matching TRBD2. There are 16 residues in the CDR3. Trimming took 0 bases from V and 8 from J; bases not matched to a gene: 9. Germline V gene lookup returns CDR1 MNHEY and CDR2 SVGAGI. The CDR3 sequence is CASSYSAGTRGHEQFF. The CDR3, as DNA: TGTGCCAGCAGTTACTCAGCCGGGACTAGAGGCCATGAGCAGTTCTTC.

This rearrangement joins TRBV7-9 to TRBJ1-4; D not certain. The CDR3 is 16 amino acids. In germline, CDR1 is SEHNR, CDR2 FQNEAQ (reference sequence). Trimming shortened V by 4 bases and J by 3 bases, and 15 bases separated the two germline ends. Here the CDR3 reads CASSSQRFSANEKLFF. CDR3 nucleotides: TGTGCCAGCAGCTCACAGCGCTTCTCCGCTAATGAAAAACTGTTTTTT.

The chain employs TRBV20-1 and TRBJ2-3; 7 positions match TRBD1. V lost 7 bases and J lost 3; bases outside the gene matches: 7. Germline CDR1 reads DFQATT; CDR2 reads SNEGSKA (reference sequence). The CDR3 runs to 13 residues. In nucleotides, the CDR3 is TGCAGTGGCCGGGACAGCCAAACAGATACGCAGTATTTT. Amino acids: CSGRDSQTDTQYF.

The chain recombines TRBV10-3 with TRBJ2-3, with D possibly TRBD2 on 5 matching bases. The CDR3 runs 13 residues. CDR1 is ENHRY, CDR2 SYGVKD, per germline. V gave up 6 bases and J gave up 0 bases, with 7 bases separating them. This CDR3 is CAIREASTDTQYF. CDR3 nucleotide sequence: TGTGCCATCAGGGAGGCGAGCACAGATACGCAGTATTTT.

The chain uses TRBV6-6 and TRBJ2-5; 8 bases are a match to TRBD2. V lost 9 bases to trimming and J lost 2 bases; unmatched junction nucleotides: 5. From germline, CDR1 is MNHNY and CDR2 SVGAGI (reference sequence). CDR3 length: 13 residues. The CDR3 region is CASERGLQETQYF. The CDR3 DNA is TGTGCCAGTGAGCGGGGGTTACAAGAGACCCAGTACTTC.

The gene calls are TRBV4-3 and TRBJ2-2; D may be TRBD1 (6 bases). The CDR3 has 17 residues. CDR1 is LGHNA, CDR2 YSLEER, per germline. Trimming took 3 bases from V and 5 from J, leaving 19 bases between them. This chain's CDR3 is CASSQGNHRAQTGELFF. The CDR3 region has the DNA TGCGCCAGCAGCCAGGGGAACCACAGGGCTCAGACCGGGGAGCTGTTTTTT.

The table lists this clonotype with a few counts. V usage is TRBV3-1 and J usage is TRBJ2-5, with 10 bases aligning to TRBD2. From germline, CDR1 is LGHDT and CDR2 YNNKEL (reference sequence). With V trimmed by 3 bases and J by 2 bases, 3 bases remained unmatched. This CDR3 has 15 amino acids. In DNA form, the CDR3 reads TGTGCCAGCAGCCAGCAAGCGGGGGGGCAAGAGACCCAGTACTTC. Its translation: CASSQQAGGQETQYF.

The CDR3, as DNA: TGTGCCAGCAGCGAAAGTGGAAACGAGCAGTACTTC. It codes for CASSESGNEQYF. This chain joins TRBV7-6 and TRBJ2-5; the D is unclear. The J call is doubtful: the DNA matches TRBJ2-7 better. The CDR3 sequence is 12 residues long. The germline CDR1 and CDR2 sequences are SGHVS and FNYEAQ.

V is TRBV5-1 and J is TRBJ2-3; D gene unclear. From germline, CDR1 is SGHRS and CDR2 YFSETQ. The ends were cut back, 2 bases at V and 11 bases at J, with 18 bases in the middle. The CDR3 spans 14 residues. Here the CDR3 reads CASSFAVPKGGQYF. CDR3 sequence (DNA): TGCGCCAGCAGCTTTGCCGTCCCGAAAGGTGGGCAGTATTTT. Supplemented by reference TRBV5-1 and TRBJ2-3, the full variable domain reads KAGVTQTPRYLIKTRGQQVTLSCSPISGHRSVSWYQQTPGQGLQFLFEYFSETQRNKGNFPGRFSGRQFSNSRSEMNVSTLELGDSALYLCASSFAVPKGGQYFGPGTRLTVL.